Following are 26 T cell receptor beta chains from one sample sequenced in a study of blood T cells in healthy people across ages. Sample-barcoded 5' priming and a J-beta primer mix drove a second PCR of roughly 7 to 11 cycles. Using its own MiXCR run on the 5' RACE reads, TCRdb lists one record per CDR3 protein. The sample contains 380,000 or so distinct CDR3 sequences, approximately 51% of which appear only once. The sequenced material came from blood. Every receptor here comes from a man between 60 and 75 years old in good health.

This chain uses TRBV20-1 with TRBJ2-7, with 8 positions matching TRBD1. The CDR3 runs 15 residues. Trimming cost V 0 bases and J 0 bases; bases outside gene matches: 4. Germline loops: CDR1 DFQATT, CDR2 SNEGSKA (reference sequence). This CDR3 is CSARDLQGVSYEQYF. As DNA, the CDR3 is TGCAGTGCTAGAGATCTACAGGGGGTCTCCTACGAGCAGTACTTC.

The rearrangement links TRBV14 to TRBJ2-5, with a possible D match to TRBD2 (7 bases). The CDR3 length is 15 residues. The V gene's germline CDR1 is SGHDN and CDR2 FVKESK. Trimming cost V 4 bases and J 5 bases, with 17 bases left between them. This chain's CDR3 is CASSPWGGNSETQYF. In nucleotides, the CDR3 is TGTGCCAGCAGCCCGTGGGGGGGCAACAGCGAGACCCAGTACTTC.

The CDR3 reads CASSLGQGLNNEQFF. CDR3 DNA: TGTGCCAGCAGCTTAGGGCAGGGTCTCAACAATGAGCAGTTCTTC. The rearrangement uses TRBV7-9 and TRBJ2-1, with D tentatively TRBD1 (5 bases). V lost 1 base and J 5 bases, leaving 12 bases between the germline ends. CDR1 and CDR2 (germline): SEHNR, FQNEAQ (reference sequence). The CDR3 extends over 15 amino acids.

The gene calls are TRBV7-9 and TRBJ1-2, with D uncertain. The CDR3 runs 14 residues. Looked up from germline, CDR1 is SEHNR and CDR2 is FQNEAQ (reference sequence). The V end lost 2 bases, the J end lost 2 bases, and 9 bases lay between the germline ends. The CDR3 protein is CASSLFDSNYGYTF. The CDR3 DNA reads TGTGCCAGCAGCTTATTTGACTCCAACTATGGCTACACCTTC.

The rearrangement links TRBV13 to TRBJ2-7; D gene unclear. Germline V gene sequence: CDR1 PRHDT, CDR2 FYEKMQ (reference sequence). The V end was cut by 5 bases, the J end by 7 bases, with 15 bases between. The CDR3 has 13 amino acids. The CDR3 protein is CASSQTDAREQYF. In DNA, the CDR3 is TGTGCCAGCAGCCAAACGGATGCGAGGGAGCAGTACTTC.

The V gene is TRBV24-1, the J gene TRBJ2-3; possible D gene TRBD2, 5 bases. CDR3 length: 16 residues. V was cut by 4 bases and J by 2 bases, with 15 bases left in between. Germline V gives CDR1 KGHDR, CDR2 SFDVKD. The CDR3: CATSDPGRDHTDTQYF. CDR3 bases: TGTGCCACCAGTGACCCTGGACGGGATCACACAGATACGCAGTATTTT.

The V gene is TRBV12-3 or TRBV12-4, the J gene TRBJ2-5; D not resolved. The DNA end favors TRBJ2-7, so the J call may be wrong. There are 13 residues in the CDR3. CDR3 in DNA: TGTGCCAGCAGAAGGTCCGCGACCTACGAGCAGTACTTC. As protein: CASRRSATYEQYF.

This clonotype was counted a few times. The CDR3 DNA reads TGCGCCAGCAGTCCGTCGGTGATTACCCGGGAGCAGTACTTC. Translated: CASSPSVITREQYF. The chain carries TRBV5-1 and TRBJ2-5, with D perhaps TRBD2 (6 bases). The germline V and J ends were trimmed by 5 bases and 11 bases, with 22 bases remaining between them. The CDR3 is 14 amino acids. Per the germline V gene, CDR1 is SGHRS and CDR2 is YFSETQ.

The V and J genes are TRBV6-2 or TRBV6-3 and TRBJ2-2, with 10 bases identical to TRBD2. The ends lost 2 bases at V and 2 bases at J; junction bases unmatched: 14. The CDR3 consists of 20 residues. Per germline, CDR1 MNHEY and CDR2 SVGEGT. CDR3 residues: CASSYLRVAGGVPNTGELFF. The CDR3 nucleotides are TGTGCCAGCAGTTACCTGCGGGTAGCGGGAGGTGTCCCTAACACCGGGGAGCTGTTTTTT.

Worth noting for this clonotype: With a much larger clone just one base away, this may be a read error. For the CDR3, the DNA is TGTGCCAGCAGCGTCGTTAGCGGGCGAGCCTACGAGCAGTACTTC. Its protein is CASSVVSGRAYEQYF. V is TRBV14 and J is TRBJ2-7; 7 nucleotides match TRBD2. J gave up 2 bases and V 5 bases, and 9 bases lay outside the gene matches. CDR1 and CDR2 (germline): SGHDN, FVKESK. CDR3 size: 15 residues.

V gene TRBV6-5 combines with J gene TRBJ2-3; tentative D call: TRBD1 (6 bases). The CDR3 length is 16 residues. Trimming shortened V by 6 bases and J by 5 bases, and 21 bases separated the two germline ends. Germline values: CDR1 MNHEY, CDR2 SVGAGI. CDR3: CASSHYLGAGEDTQYF. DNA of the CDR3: TGTGCCAGCAGCCACTACCTGGGGGCCGGGGAAGATACGCAGTATTTT.

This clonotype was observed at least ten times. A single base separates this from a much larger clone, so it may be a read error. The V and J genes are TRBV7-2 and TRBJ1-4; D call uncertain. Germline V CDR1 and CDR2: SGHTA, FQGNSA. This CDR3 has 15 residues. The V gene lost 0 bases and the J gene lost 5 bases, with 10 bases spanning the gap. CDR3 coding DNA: TGTGCCAGCAGCTTAGCGCGAGGCTTCAATGAAAAACTGTTTTTT. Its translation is CASSLARGFNEKLFF.

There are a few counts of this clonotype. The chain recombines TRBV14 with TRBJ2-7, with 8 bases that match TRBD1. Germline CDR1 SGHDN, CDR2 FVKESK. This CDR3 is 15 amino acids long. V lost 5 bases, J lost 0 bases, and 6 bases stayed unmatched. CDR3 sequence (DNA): TGTGCCAGCAGCGGACAGGGAGTCGGCTCCTACGAGCAGTACTTC. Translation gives CASSGQGVGSYEQYF.

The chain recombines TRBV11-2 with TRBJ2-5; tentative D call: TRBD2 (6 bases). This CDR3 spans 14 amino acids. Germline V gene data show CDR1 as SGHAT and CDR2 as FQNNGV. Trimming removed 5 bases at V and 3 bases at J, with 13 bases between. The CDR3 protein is CASSPAGSKETQYF. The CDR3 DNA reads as TGTGCCAGCAGCCCAGCGGGTTCTAAAGAGACCCAGTACTTC.

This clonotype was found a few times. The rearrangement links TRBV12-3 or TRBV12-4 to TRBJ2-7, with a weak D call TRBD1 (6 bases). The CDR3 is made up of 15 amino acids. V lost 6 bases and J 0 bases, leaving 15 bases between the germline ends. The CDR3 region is CASSHGQRSSYEQYF. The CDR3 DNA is TGTGCCAGCAGCCACGGACAGCGGAGCTCCTACGAGCAGTACTTC.

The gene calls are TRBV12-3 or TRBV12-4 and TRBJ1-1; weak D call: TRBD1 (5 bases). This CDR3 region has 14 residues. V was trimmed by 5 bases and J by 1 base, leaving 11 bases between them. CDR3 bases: TGTGCCAGCAGTCCCGCGGGGCGGAACACTGAAGCTTTCTTT. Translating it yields CASSPAGRNTEAFF.

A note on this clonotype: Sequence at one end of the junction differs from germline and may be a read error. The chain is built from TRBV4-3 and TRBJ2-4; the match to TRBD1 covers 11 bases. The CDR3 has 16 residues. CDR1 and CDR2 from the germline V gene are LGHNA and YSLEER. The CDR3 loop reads CANSQGGTGGQNIQYF. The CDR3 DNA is TGCGCCAACAGCCAAGGTGGGACAGGGGGTCAAAACATTCAGTACTTC.

Here the CDR3 reads CSALTGGEQYF. The CDR3 nucleotides are TGCAGCGCCCTGACAGGGGGTGAGCAGTACTTC. V usage is TRBV29-1 and J usage is TRBJ2-7, with 9 bases aligning to TRBD1. Germline trimming cut 7 bases from V and 7 bases from J; bases unmatched to any gene: 5. The CDR3 extends over 11 amino acids. In germline, CDR1 is SQVTM, CDR2 ANQGSEA.

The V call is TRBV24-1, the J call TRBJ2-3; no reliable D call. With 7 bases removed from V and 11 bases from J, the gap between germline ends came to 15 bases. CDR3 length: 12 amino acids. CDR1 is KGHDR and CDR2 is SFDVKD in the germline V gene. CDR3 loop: CATRDLRGVQYF. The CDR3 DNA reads TGTGCCACCAGGGACCTGCGTGGGGTGCAGTATTTT.

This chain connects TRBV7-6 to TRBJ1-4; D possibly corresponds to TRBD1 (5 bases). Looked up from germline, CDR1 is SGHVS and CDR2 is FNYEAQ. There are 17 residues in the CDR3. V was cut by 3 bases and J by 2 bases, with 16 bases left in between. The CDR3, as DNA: TGTGCCAGCAGCTTCTCTAGTGGGGCCGAGACTAATGAAAAACTGTTTTTT. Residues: CASSFSSGAETNEKLFF.

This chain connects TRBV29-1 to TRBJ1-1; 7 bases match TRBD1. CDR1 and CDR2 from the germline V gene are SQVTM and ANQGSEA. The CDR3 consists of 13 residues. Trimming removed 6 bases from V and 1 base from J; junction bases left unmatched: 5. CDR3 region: CSVHRQGNTEAFF. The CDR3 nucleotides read TGCAGCGTCCATAGACAGGGGAACACTGAAGCTTTCTTT.

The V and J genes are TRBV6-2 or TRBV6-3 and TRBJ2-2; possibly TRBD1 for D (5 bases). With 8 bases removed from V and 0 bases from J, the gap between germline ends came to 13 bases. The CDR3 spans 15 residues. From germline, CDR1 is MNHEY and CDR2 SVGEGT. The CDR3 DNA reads TGTGCCAGCGCTAAGGGCAGGGCGAACACCGGGGAGCTGTTTTTT. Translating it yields CASAKGRANTGELFF.

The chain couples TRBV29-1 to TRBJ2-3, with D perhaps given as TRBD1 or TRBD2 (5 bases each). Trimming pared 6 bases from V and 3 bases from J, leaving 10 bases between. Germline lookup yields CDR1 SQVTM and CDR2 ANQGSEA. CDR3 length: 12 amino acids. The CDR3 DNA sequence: TGCAGCGTCGTGGGGGTAACAGATACGCAGTATTTT. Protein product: CSVVGVTDTQYF.

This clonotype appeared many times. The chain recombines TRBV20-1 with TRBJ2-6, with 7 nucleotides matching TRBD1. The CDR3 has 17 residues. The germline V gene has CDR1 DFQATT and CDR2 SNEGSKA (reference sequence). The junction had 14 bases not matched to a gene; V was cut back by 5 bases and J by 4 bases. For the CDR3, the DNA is TGCAGTGCTCTTAAGGGCCAGGGGGTAGGAGGGGCCAACGTCCTGACTTTC. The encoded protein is CSALKGQGVGGANVLTF.

The chain's CDR3 is CASSRADRGVAKNIQYF. For the CDR3, the DNA is TGCGCCAGCAGCAGAGCGGACAGGGGGGTGGCCAAAAACATTCAGTACTTC. This chain joins TRBV5-1 and TRBJ2-4; TRBD1 agrees at 10 bases. Trimming removed 4 bases from V and 1 base from J; junction bases left unmatched: 8. The V gene's germline CDR1 is SGHRS and CDR2 YFSETQ. The CDR3 length is 17 residues.

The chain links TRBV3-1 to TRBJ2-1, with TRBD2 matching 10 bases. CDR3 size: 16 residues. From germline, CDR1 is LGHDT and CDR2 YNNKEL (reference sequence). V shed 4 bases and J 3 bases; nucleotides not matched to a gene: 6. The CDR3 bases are TGTGCCAGCAGCCTCTTAGCGGGAGGCCGCTACAATGAGCAGTTCTTC. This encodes CASSLLAGGRYNEQFF.